The clone carrying this T cell receptor beta chain was recorded at least ten times. The antigen remains undetermined. The investigators amplified TCR beta CDR3 regions from RNA transcripts. First-round RT-PCR with HTBI primers amplified the TCR CDR3 region. From the multiplex PCR reads, TCRdb called clonotypes with MiXCR, one entry per CDR3 protein. Of 300,000 or so distinct CDR3 sequences listed, 15% to 20% are singletons. These data belong to a study of T cells in Graves' hyperthyroidism and ophthalmopathy. Study in general: Pretreatment peripheral blood was obtained at initial diagnosis. Whole-study results and caveats: In simple terms, a model built on 13 V-J features told ophthalmopathy apart from stable hyperthyroidism. Blood held most thyroid clonotypes expanded above 0.001 frequency.

Clinical symptoms, serum thyroxine and TRAb, thyroid ultrasound and orbital computed tomography together formed the diagnostic basis. This TCR came from a woman aged 55-75 years with Graves' ophthalmopathy. The sequencing input was blood.

The CDR3 reads CASSVRRTGVETQYF. CDR3 nucleotide sequence: TGTGCCAGCAGCGTACGAAGGACAGGGGTTGAGACCCAGTACTTC. The V call is TRBV11-2, the J call TRBJ2-5; the match to TRBD1 covers 9 bases. V was clipped by 5 bases and J by 5 bases; unmatched bases: 9. Germline CDR1 is SGHAT and CDR2 is FQNNGV. The CDR3 covers 15 residues.